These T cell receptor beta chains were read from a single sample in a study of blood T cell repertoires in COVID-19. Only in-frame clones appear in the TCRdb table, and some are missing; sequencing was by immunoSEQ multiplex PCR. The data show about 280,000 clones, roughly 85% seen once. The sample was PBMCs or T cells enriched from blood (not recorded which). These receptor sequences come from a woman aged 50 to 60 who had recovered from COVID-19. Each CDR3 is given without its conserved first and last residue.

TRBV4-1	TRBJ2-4	ASSPQVFLAKNIQY
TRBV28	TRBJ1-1	ASSLWTGRATEAF
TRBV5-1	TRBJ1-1	ASSLAIGGYTEAF
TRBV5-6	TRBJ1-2	ASSWTVGPFYGYT
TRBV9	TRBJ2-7	ASSPWGTKDYEQY
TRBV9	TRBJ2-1	ASSPVRTSGPKSSYNEQF
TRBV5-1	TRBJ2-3	ASSPGQGVGY
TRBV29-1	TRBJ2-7	SVEFTGGSYEQY
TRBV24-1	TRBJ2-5	ATQRQAQETQY
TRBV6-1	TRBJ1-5	ASSEWAGHNGQPQH
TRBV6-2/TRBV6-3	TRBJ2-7	ASRYGTAGYEQY
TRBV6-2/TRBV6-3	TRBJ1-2	ASSYGQSLGYT
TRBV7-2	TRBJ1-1	ASSNRDWNTEAF
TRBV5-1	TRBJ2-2	ASSDPLAGDNTGELF
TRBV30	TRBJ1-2	AWTPDRRDSYGYT
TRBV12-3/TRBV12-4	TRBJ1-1	ASKQENTEAF
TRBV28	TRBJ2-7	ASLYRGTHEQY
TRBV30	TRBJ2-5	AWTSGGPVETQY
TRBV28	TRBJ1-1	ASSYLQGDTEAF
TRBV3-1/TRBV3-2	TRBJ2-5	ASSQLAETQY
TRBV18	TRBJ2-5	ASSPPSGSRETQY
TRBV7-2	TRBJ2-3	ASRWSGIGTDTQY
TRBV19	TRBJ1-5	ASSGAQGNQPQH
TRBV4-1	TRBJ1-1	ASSQGQGMNTEAF
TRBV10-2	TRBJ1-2	ASSSGKNYGYT
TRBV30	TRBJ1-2	ALGGFRYGYT
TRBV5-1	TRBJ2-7	ASSSQGSTYEQY
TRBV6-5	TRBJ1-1	ASSYSRHQNTEAF
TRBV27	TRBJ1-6	ASSPRGGRVGASYNSPLH
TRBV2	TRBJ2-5	ASSEARGHQETQY
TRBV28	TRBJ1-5	ASSLGGTVQPQH
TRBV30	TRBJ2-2	AYRGHTGELF
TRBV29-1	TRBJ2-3	SVESRDRSTDTQY
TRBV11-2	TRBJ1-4	ASSPMVQGQGEKLF
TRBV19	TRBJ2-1	ASKSSGGISYNEQF
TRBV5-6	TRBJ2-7	ASSGRRGLIYEQY
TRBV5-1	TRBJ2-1	ASSLWGQEYNEQF
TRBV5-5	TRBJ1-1	ASSPPHRNTEAF
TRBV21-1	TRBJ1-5	ASSKWSGAFNQPQH